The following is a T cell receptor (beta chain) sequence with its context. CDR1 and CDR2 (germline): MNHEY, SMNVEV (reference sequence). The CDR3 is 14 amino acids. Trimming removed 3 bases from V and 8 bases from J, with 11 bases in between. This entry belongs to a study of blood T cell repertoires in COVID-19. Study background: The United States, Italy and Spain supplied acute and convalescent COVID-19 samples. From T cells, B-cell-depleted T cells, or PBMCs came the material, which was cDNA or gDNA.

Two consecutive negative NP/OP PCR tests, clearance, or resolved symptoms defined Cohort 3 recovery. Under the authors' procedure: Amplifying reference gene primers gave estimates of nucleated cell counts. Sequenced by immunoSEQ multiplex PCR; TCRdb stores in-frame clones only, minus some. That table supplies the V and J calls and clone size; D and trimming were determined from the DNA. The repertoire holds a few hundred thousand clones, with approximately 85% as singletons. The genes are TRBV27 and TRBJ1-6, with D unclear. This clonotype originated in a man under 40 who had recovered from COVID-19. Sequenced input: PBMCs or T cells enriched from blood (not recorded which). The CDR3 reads CASSLTSTDSPLHF. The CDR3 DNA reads TGTGCCAGCAGTTTGACAAGTACGGATTCACCCCTCCACTTT.